This TCR beta chain was sequenced during a study of T cell responses to AZD1222 COVID-19 vaccine (TCRdb year 2021). The study in broad terms: TCR sequencing covered roughly 230 trial participants: 200 to 220 given two doses of AZD1222 and approximately 26 given two doses of MenACWY control vaccine. Trial participants were enrolled by age into 18-55, 56-69 and 70-plus year subgroups, with roughly 160, 29 and 62 TCR-sequenced participants respectively.

From its cysteine to its phenylalanine, the CDR3 spans 15 amino acids. The retained sequence is limited to the CDR3, 45 bases, with the frame set at the first base. V lost 3 bases and J lost 4 bases; the stretch between them is 12 bases long. The germline V gene (reference sequence) sets CDR1 to LNHDA and CDR2 to SQIVND. The CDR3 regions of human TCRbeta chains were subjected to immunosequencing. The paper's processing steps were these. TCRs in the repertoires were matched against a reference library of SARS-CoV-2-specific TCRs that had been generated with the MIRA antigen-specificity platform. Breadth was defined as the fraction of unique TCRs that were SARS-CoV-2-associated. Depth was defined as the fraction of total T cells that were SARS-CoV-2-associated. Using the MIRA data, each spike-specific TCR was assigned both to the spike region to which the TCR was reactive and to a CD4 or CD8 class. Log10-transformed breadth and depth values were compared by one-way ANOVA with Sidak's multiple comparisons tests. The table comes from immuneACCESS by way of TCRdb, which keeps in-frame sequences with V and J called. Part of the clones is missing from these tables; in studies checked, under half for an unresolved V gene and the rest for unknown reasons. The DNA was the basis for D and trimming; V, J and clone size are from that table. Present in this sample are approximately 190,000 clones, around 94% of which were seen just once. Of the sample, around 3.6% is held by the ten largest clones.

Explained via the paper, the time point label denotes: about 28 days (+/-7) after the second vaccine dose. What this sample's treatment or condition label stands for: meningococcal conjugate vaccine given as trial control. The vaccinee samples were drawn from two UK trials, COV001 and COV002, one of which was a single-blind randomized controlled phase 2/3 trial testing AZD1222 (ChAdOx1 nCoV-19) in healthy adults. Trial participant PBMC samples were collected at day 0 and day 28 after the second dose for TCRbeta chain sequencing. Overall results and qualifications from the work: After two AZD1222 doses, both the breadth and the depth of spike-specific TCRs were significantly higher than at day 0 and than in MenACWY recipients. Nearly half of unique spike-specific TCRs reportedly recognized epitopes outside regions mutated in the B.1.351 and B.1.1.7 variants. Participants were mostly white British, with more females than males. The authors suggested clonal diversity may have been underestimated. Because no samples from the day 14 peak response were available, repertoires could be characterized only after the peak T cell response. Conclusions about previously exposed vaccinees are limited, since just six or seven AZD1222 recipients were seropositive for SARS-CoV-2 at baseline. Vaccine-associated CD4 TCRs spanned the whole spike protein, with dominant responses in regions 160-218 and 743-854. The 56-69-year group was small, and its depth increase did not reach significance, likely because of low power.

This clone appeared a single time. No cognate antigen has been identified for it. Qualities for individual bases were not recorded, and no much larger clone is one base off. Rearrangement joined TRBV19 to TRBJ2-2, with the D gene call left open. The sample consisted of peripheral blood, taken 28 days after the second dose of the MenACWY control vaccine. The clonotype comes from an adult who received the MenACWY meningococcal vaccine as a control. The CDR3 here reads CASSITPKGTGELFF. DNA sequence: TGTGCCAGTAGTATTACCCCAAAGGGCACCGGGGAGCTGTTTTTT.